Listed below are T cell receptor beta chains from one sample, sequenced in a study of cytomegalovirus exposure and HLA in healthy donors. Profiled with immunoSEQ multiplex PCR; TCRdb holds only in-frame clones, not every one. The repertoire holds approximately 240,000 clones, with roughly 87% as singletons. The specimen was PBMCs. These receptors originate from a middle-aged woman in good health and CMV-seropositive. CDR3s include the opening cysteine and the closing phenylalanine or tryptophan. A D gene is named only where the DNA matches it firmly. The size field is filled for only some rows; it gives once, few, many or a size class.

v_call	j_call	d_call	clone_size	cdr3_aa	cdr3_nt
TRBV14	TRBJ2-7	-	-	CASSHSYEQYF	TGTGCCAGCAGCCACTCTTACGAGCAGTACTTC
TRBV2	TRBJ2-1	TRBD2	-	CASLRSRIAGENEQFF	TGTGCCAGCCTCAGATCACGGATAGCGGGGGAGAATGAGCAGTTCTTC
TRBV25-1	TRBJ1-1	TRBD1	-	CASEDRVLGNTEAFF	TGTGCCAGCGAAGACAGGGTTTTGGGGAACACTGAAGCTTTCTTT
TRBV4-3	TRBJ1-2	TRBD1	many	CASSQGRDRPLYGYTF	TGCGCCAGCAGCCAAGGCCGGGACAGGCCTCTCTATGGCTACACCTTC
TRBV7-9	TRBJ1-1	-	-	CSSGDQGEAFF	TGTTCCAGCGGGGATCAGGGTGAAGCTTTCTTT
TRBV18	TRBJ1-6	-	-	CASSPLLREGSPLHF	TGTGCCAGCTCACCCCTGTTGAGGGAGGGTTCACCCCTCCACTTT
TRBV6-4	TRBJ2-7	-	-	CASSSRRQTYEQYF	TGTGCCAGCAGTTCCCGGAGACAGACCTACGAGCAGTACTTC
TRBV7-3	TRBJ2-2	-	-	CASSFGGNTGELFF	TGTGCCAGCAGCTTCGGTGGGAACACCGGGGAGCTGTTTTTT
TRBV6-1	TRBJ2-5	TRBD1	-	CASSWDRGPETQYF	TGTGCCAGCAGTTGGGACAGAGGGCCAGAGACCCAGTACTTC
TRBV5-1	TRBJ2-2	-	-	CASSPGGELFF	TGCGCCAGCAGCCCGGGGGGGGAGCTGTTTTTT
TRBV18	TRBJ2-7	-	-	CASSPRFDEQYF	TGTGCCAGCTCACCCCGTTTTGACGAGCAGTACTTC
TRBV2	TRBJ2-2	-	once	CASSLSRREGELFF	TGTGCCAGCAGCTTGAGTAGGCGGGAAGGGGAGCTGTTTTTT
TRBV4-3	TRBJ1-5	TRBD1	-	CASSQDLGQGAYQPQHF	TGCGCCAGCAGCCAAGACCTGGGACAGGGGGCATATCAGCCCCAGCATTTT
TRBV27	TRBJ2-7	TRBD1	-	CASSRQGREQYF	TGTGCCAGCAGTCGACAGGGTCGGGAGCAGTACTTC
TRBV7-2	TRBJ1-5	-	-	CASSLISVVRNQPQHF	TGTGCCAGCAGCTTAATTTCTGTAGTTCGTAATCAGCCCCAGCATTTT
TRBV5-1	TRBJ2-5	TRBD1	-	CASSRTGGKETQYF	TGCGCCAGCAGCCGGACAGGGGGAAAAGAGACCCAGTACTTC
TRBV28	TRBJ2-7	TRBD2	-	CASSLSSLGLAPYEQYF	TGTGCCAGCAGTTTATCTTCCCTGGGACTAGCGCCCTACGAGCAGTACTTC
TRBV7-3	TRBJ2-1	TRBD2	-	CASSLRTSGYNEQFF	TGTGCCAGCAGCCTCCGGACTAGCGGGTACAATGAGCAGTTCTTC
TRBV9	TRBJ1-6	-	-	CASSVESGSIDTLHF	TGTGCCAGCAGCGTAGAATCGGGGTCCATCGACACCCTCCACTTT
TRBV11-3	TRBJ1-1	-	-	CASSRRTTEAFF	TGTGCCAGCAGCCGACGGACTACTGAAGCTTTCTTT
TRBV18	TRBJ2-7	TRBD1	few	CASSPDRAFYEQYF	TGTGCCAGCTCACCGGACAGGGCCTTCTACGAGCAGTACTTC
TRBV11-3	TRBJ2-2	-	-	CASSHGNRNTGELFF	TGTGCCAGCAGCCACGGGAACAGAAACACCGGGGAGCTGTTTTTT